These T cell receptor beta chains were read from a single sample in a study of blood T cell repertoires in COVID-19. TCRdb's table, derived via immunoSEQ multiplex PCR, lists solely in-frame clones and lacks some. The data hold 210,000 or so clones, with just under 80% observed a single time. Sequencing was carried out using peripheral blood. These receptors all stem from an elderly woman with active or convalescent COVID-19. Each CDR3 is given with its conserved first and last residue. Each record gives: V gene, J gene, D gene, clone size, CDR3 protein, CDR3 DNA. D genes are given only for firm matches. Expanded clones get a size class; other rows say once, few or many, or leave the size out.

>TRBV2|TRBJ2-3|NA|few
CASRLFDLSTDTQYF
TGTGCCAGCCGGTTGTTCGATTTGAGCACAGATACGCAGTATTTT
>TRBV5-4|TRBJ2-3|NA|NA
CASSGRDTKETDTQYF
TGTGCCAGCAGCGGCCGGGACACAAAAGAGACAGATACGCAGTATTTT
>TRBV28|TRBJ1-1|NA|NA
CASSLWVPGRRMNTEAFF
TGTGCCAGCAGTTTATGGGTCCCTGGCAGGCGCATGAACACTGAAGCTTTCTTT
>TRBV28|TRBJ2-6|TRBD2|NA
CASSPPRRLAGAYSGANVLTF
TGTGCCAGCAGTCCGCCGCGCCGACTAGCGGGGGCCTACTCTGGGGCCAACGTCCTGACTTTC
>TRBV9|TRBJ1-2|NA|few
CASSEALGAGYTF
TGTGCCAGCAGCGAGGCGTTGGGGGCTGGCTACACCTTC
>TRBV10-3|TRBJ2-2|NA|NA
CAISVSGTHTGELFF
TGTGCCATCAGTGTTTCCGGGACACACACCGGGGAGCTGTTTTTT
>TRBV4-1|TRBJ2-7|TRBD1|NA
CASSQEVGRGLSEQYF
TGCGCCAGCAGCCAAGAGGTGGGCAGGGGGCTGAGCGAGCAGTACTTC
>TRBV19|TRBJ2-3|NA|NA
CASSMRGREDTQYF
TGTGCCAGTAGTATGCGGGGCAGGGAGGATACGCAGTATTTT
>TRBV7-6|TRBJ2-2|TRBD2|NA
CASSLRLANGELFF
TGTGCCAGCAGCCTCCGACTAGCGAACGGGGAGCTGTTTTTT
>TRBV3-1/TRBV3-2|TRBJ2-3|TRBD1|once
CASSQDANRGKYF
TGTGCCAGCAGCCAAGATGCGAACAGGGGAAAGTATTTT
>TRBV2|TRBJ2-7|TRBD1|NA
CASSGVTGDREQYF
TGTGCCAGCAGTGGGGTGACAGGGGATCGGGAGCAGTACTTC
>TRBV6-2/TRBV6-3|TRBJ2-5|TRBD2|NA
CASSQRGGKTQYF
TGTGCCAGCAGTCAGCGGGGGGGCAAGACCCAGTACTTC
>TRBV10-3|TRBJ1-2|TRBD1|NA
CAIRGDRATVSYGYTF
TGTGCCATCAGGGGGGACAGGGCTACTGTATCCTATGGCTACACCTTC
>TRBV2|TRBJ1-5|NA|NA
CASSERRHSDQPQHF
TGTGCCAGCAGTGAACGCCGACATTCCGATCAGCCCCAGCATTTT
>TRBV24-1|TRBJ2-1|NA|NA
CAAQPHHGNEQFF
TGTGCCGCGCAACCCCATCACGGGAATGAGCAGTTCTTC
>TRBV5-6|TRBJ2-7|NA|NA
CASSLVSGSYEQYF
TGTGCCAGCAGCTTGGTTTCGGGTTCCTACGAGCAGTACTTC
>TRBV5-4|TRBJ2-1|NA|NA
CASSPIGDPRQGGSYNEQFF
TGTGCCAGCAGCCCAATCGGGGACCCGAGACAGGGAGGATCCTACAATGAGCAGTTCTTC
>TRBV12-3/TRBV12-4|TRBJ1-2|NA|few
CASSLGPNYGYTF
TGTGCCAGCAGTTTGGGCCCTAACTATGGCTACACCTTC
>TRBV9|TRBJ1-5|NA|NA
CASSERGIPGQAQHF
TGTGCCAGCAGCGAAAGGGGGATCCCAGGTCAGGCCCAGCATTTT
>TRBV18|TRBJ1-4|TRBD1|NA
CASSPLLLGDRADEKLFF
TGTGCCAGCTCACCATTGTTGTTAGGGGACAGGGCGGATGAAAAACTGTTTTTT
>TRBV18|TRBJ1-5|NA|NA
CASSPERQGPQHF
TGTGCCAGCTCACCTGAGAGGCAAGGGCCCCAGCATTTT
>TRBV7-2|TRBJ2-5|TRBD2|NA
CASSPWASGGAGETQYF
TGTGCCAGCAGCCCTTGGGCTAGCGGGGGGGCCGGGGAGACCCAGTACTTC
>TRBV24-1|TRBJ2-1|TRBD2|few
CATSDWGTSGNEQFF
TGTGCCACCAGTGATTGGGGGACTAGCGGCAATGAGCAGTTCTTC
>TRBV5-6|TRBJ2-7|NA|NA
CASSLVLDEQYF
TGTGCCAGCAGCTTGGTTCTCGACGAGCAGTACTTC
>TRBV27|TRBJ1-1|NA|few
CASSLLPGVRAFF
TGTGCCAGCAGTTTATTACCAGGGGTTCGAGCTTTCTTT
>TRBV5-1|TRBJ2-1|NA|NA
CASSGRTEGEQFF
TGCGCCAGCAGCGGCCGGACCGAGGGTGAGCAGTTCTTC
>TRBV9|TRBJ2-3|TRBD2|NA
CASSVLSGERADTQYF
TGTGCCAGCAGCGTACTTAGCGGGGAGAGGGCAGATACGCAGTATTTT
>TRBV11-2|TRBJ2-3|NA|NA
CASSFRTSTDTQYF
TGTGCCAGCAGCTTTCGGACTAGCACAGATACGCAGTATTTT
>TRBV20-1|TRBJ2-1|TRBD1|NA
CSASKGTGGYNEQFF
TGCAGTGCTAGTAAGGGGACAGGGGGATACAATGAGCAGTTCTTC
>TRBV7-2|TRBJ1-1|NA|NA
CASSFLSAGSMNTEAFF
TGTGCCAGCAGCTTTCTCTCGGCAGGGTCAATGAACACTGAAGCTTTCTTT
>TRBV19|TRBJ1-1|NA|NA
CASPPEGFGTEAFF
TGTGCCAGCCCTCCCGAGGGTTTCGGCACTGAAGCTTTCTTT
>TRBV7-2|TRBJ1-2|NA|NA
CASSLKSGHGYTF
TGTGCCAGCAGCTTAAAGTCAGGGCATGGCTACACCTTC
>TRBV27|TRBJ1-2|TRBD1|NA
CASANSGTGGYGYTF
TGTGCCAGTGCAAATTCCGGGACAGGGGGCTATGGCTACACCTTC
>TRBV18|TRBJ2-5|TRBD1|once
CASSRTGSSGETQYF
TGTGCCAGCTCACGGACAGGGAGTTCGGGGGAGACCCAGTACTTC
>TRBV4-3|TRBJ1-2|NA|NA
CASSQDTAEFYGYTF
TGCGCCAGCAGCCAAGATACCGCGGAGTTCTATGGCTACACCTTC
>TRBV11-2|TRBJ1-5|NA|NA
CASSLGGSEPQHF
TGTGCCAGCAGCTTAGGCGGTTCCGAGCCCCAGCATTTT
>TRBV9|TRBJ2-3|TRBD1|NA
CASSVDGQGAGDTQYF
TGTGCCAGCAGCGTAGACGGACAGGGGGCAGGTGATACGCAGTATTTT
>TRBV5-4|TRBJ1-2|NA|NA
CASSPDSNYGYTF
TGTGCCAGCAGTCCCGACAGTAACTATGGCTACACCTTC
>TRBV19|TRBJ2-7|NA|NA
CASGWSGLSEQYF
TGTGCCAGTGGTTGGTCAGGGCTTAGCGAGCAGTACTTC
>TRBV30|TRBJ2-1|NA|NA
CAWSVYGVGNNEQFF
TGTGCCTGGAGTGTATACGGGGTCGGGAACAATGAGCAGTTCTTC
>TRBV11-2|TRBJ1-2|NA|NA
CASSLGGVTGYTF
TGTGCCAGCAGCTTAGGAGGCGTAACAGGCTACACCTTC
>TRBV5-1|TRBJ2-3|TRBD2|NA
CASSLGRAGGQHTQYF
TGCGCCAGCAGCTTGGGCCGCGCGGGGGGGCAGCATACGCAGTATTTT
>TRBV28|TRBJ1-2|TRBD1|NA
CASTPGQGARGYTF
TGTGCCAGCACCCCCGGACAGGGGGCGCGAGGCTACACCTTC
>TRBV19|TRBJ2-6|NA|once
CASSRTLTYSGANVLTF
TGTGCCAGTAGTCGGACACTAACCTACTCTGGGGCCAACGTCCTGACTTTC
>TRBV28|TRBJ2-1|TRBD1|NA
CASSLRGRNVDEQFF
TGTGCCAGCAGTTTAAGGGGGCGGAACGTCGATGAGCAGTTCTTC
>TRBV11-2|TRBJ2-1|TRBD2|NA
CASSSRLAGGYNEQFF
TGTGCCAGCAGCTCCAGACTAGCGGGGGGCTACAATGAGCAGTTCTTC
>TRBV7-2|TRBJ2-3|NA|NA
CASSAPGTDTQYF
TGTGCCAGCAGCGCGCCGGGGACAGATACGCAGTATTTT
>TRBV7-2|TRBJ2-1|NA|NA
CATGGSSYNEQFF
TGTGCCACAGGGGGGAGCTCCTACAATGAGCAGTTCTTC
>TRBV7-2|TRBJ2-1|TRBD1|NA
CASSPSFAQGAGNEQFF
TGTGCCAGCAGCCCCTCATTCGCACAGGGGGCGGGAAATGAGCAGTTCTTC
>TRBV5-4|TRBJ2-1|TRBD2|NA
CASSTGTSGGIYNEQFF
TGTGCCAGCAGCACCGGGACTAGCGGGGGGATTTACAATGAGCAGTTCTTC
>TRBV6-5|TRBJ1-3|NA|NA
CASSSGVWGNTIYF
TGTGCCAGCAGTTCAGGGGTATGGGGAAACACCATATATTTT